A single sample gave rise to the 23 T cell receptor beta chains below, sequenced in a study of neurological immune-mediated disorders. TCRdb fed the 5' RACE reads into MiXCR, producing one record per CDR3 protein. The data contain fewer than 25,000 distinct CDR3 sequences, roughly 13% of them singletons. The sequencing input was PBMCs. These receptors were obtained from a woman aged 40 to 50 with HTLV-1-associated myelopathy (HAM/TSP).

In its sample, this clonotype was seen many times. V usage is TRBV12-3 or TRBV12-4 and J usage is TRBJ2-2; 8 bases match TRBD2. The trim removed 8 bases at V and 4 bases at J, leaving 9 bases unmatched. CDR3 length: 15 residues. DNA for the CDR3: TGTGCCAGCGGGGCCGGGGGGGCCGGCACCGGGGAGCTGTTTTTT. This sequence encodes CASGAGGAGTGELFF.

This clonotype came up many times. The chain is built from TRBV7-8 and TRBJ1-4; D unresolved. This CDR3 is built from 14 residues. The V and J ends lost 5 bases and 11 bases respectively, with 18 bases between them. CDR1 is SGHVS and CDR2 is FQNEAQ in the germline V gene. The CDR3 region is CASSARSPGSKLFF. CDR3 in DNA: TGTGCCAGCAGCGCCCGGTCCCCGGGGAGTAAACTGTTTTTT.

This chain links TRBV3-1 with TRBJ2-1; 11 bases are shared with TRBD2. Unmatched junction bases numbered 5, after V lost 6 bases and J lost 4 bases. The CDR3 has 15 residues. The germline V gene encodes CDR1 LGHDT and CDR2 YNNKEL (reference sequence). This CDR3 is CASSHLAGGYNEQFF. DNA for the CDR3: TGTGCCAGCAGTCACCTAGCGGGGGGTTACAATGAGCAGTTCTTC.

This clonotype has a count of ten or more. This chain uses TRBV5-1 with TRBJ2-5, with 11 bases lining up with TRBD2. Germline CDR1 is SGHRS and CDR2 is YFSETQ. CDR3 length: 15 amino acids. V shed 0 bases and J 2 bases; nucleotides not matched to a gene: 0. The CDR3 DNA sequence: TGCGCCAGCAGCTTGGTAGCGGGGGGGCAAGAGACCCAGTACTTC. Translating it yields CASSLVAGGQETQYF.

This clonotype was seen at least ten times. The V and J genes are TRBV9 and TRBJ1-6; D unresolved. The germline CDR1 and CDR2 sequences are SGDLS and YYNGEE. V was trimmed by 2 bases and J by 4 bases, leaving 7 bases between them. There are 14 residues in the CDR3. The CDR3 DNA reads TGTGCCAGCAGCGTCGGGGATTATAATTCACCCCTCCACTTT. Protein product: CASSVGDYNSPLHF. Based on the CDR3 plus reference TRBV9 and TRBJ1-6, the full variable domain is DSGVTQTPKHLITATGQRVTLRCSPRSGDLSVYWYQQSLDQGLQFLIQYYNGEERAKGNILERFSAQQFPDLHSELNLSSLELGDSALYFCASSVGDYNSPLHFGNGTRLTVT.

There are many counts of this clonotype. The chain carries TRBV7-2 and TRBJ2-2; D is unresolved. Germline CDR1 reads SGHTA; CDR2 reads FQGNSA. V dropped 1 base and J dropped 4 bases, with 13 bases sitting between them. The CDR3 contains 16 residues. DNA of the CDR3: TGTGCCAGCAGCTTAGGCAGCGCGGATGGCACCGGGGAGCTGTTTTTT. This codes for CASSLGSADGTGELFF.

This clonotype occurred many times. This sequence joins TRBV5-6 and TRBJ2-5; tentatively, D is TRBD2 (5 bases). This CDR3 is built from 15 residues. Between the trimmed V and J ends, which lost 0 bases and 3 bases, there was a span of 12 bases. Germline V gene data show CDR1 as SGHDT and CDR2 as YYEEEE. The DNA for the CDR3 is TGTGCCAGCAGCTTGGACTATAGGCGGGAAGAGACCCAGTACTTC. It specifies CASSLDYRREETQYF. Using reference TRBV5-6 and TRBJ2-5 for the parts outside the CDR3, the full variable domain is DAGVTQSPTHLIKTRGQQVTLRCSPKSGHDTVSWYQQALGQGPQFIFQYYEEEERQRGNFPDRFSGHQFPNYSSELNVNALLLGDSALYLCASSLDYRREETQYFGPGTRLLVL.

This clonotype was counted many times. This chain joins TRBV5-1 and TRBJ2-5; unclear D gene. This CDR3 is 13 amino acids long. In germline, CDR1 is SGHRS, CDR2 YFSETQ. Trimming shortened V by 0 bases and J by 4 bases, and 7 bases separated the two germline ends. The CDR3 is CASSLGWRETQYF. The CDR3 coding sequence is TGCGCCAGCAGCTTGGGGTGGCGAGAGACCCAGTACTTC.

At least ten counts were recorded for this clonotype. This chain connects TRBV10-3 to TRBJ1-2, with 9 bases fitting TRBD1. The V gene's germline CDR1 is ENHRY and CDR2 SYGVKD. The CDR3 loop spans 16 amino acids. Germline trimming cut 2 bases from V and 4 bases from J; bases unmatched to any gene: 8. CDR3 sequence (DNA): TGTGCCATCAGTGAGCCCCCGGACAGGGGAGGCTATGGCTACACCTTC. Protein: CAISEPPDRGGYGYTF.

The chain uses TRBV24-1 and TRBJ2-7, with D possibly matching TRBD2 (5 bases). Trimming removed 3 bases at V and 7 bases at J, with 18 bases between. Germline-derived CDR1 and CDR2 are KGHDR and SFDVKD. The CDR3 loop spans 15 amino acids. The CDR3 region is CATSDPPDSFEEQYF. Written as DNA, the CDR3 is TGTGCCACCAGTGATCCGCCGGACTCCTTCGAAGAGCAGTACTTC.

This clonotype is medium-sized by share. This chain connects TRBV12-3 or TRBV12-4 to TRBJ1-3, with 8 bases that match TRBD1. The ends lost 5 bases at V and 0 bases at J; junction bases unmatched: 6. CDR3 size: 16 residues. The CDR3 is CASSIRDRSSGNTIYF. The CDR3 DNA follows: TGTGCCAGCAGTATACGGGACAGGAGCTCTGGAAACACCATATATTTT.

This clonotype was seen many times. The J gene is TRBJ2-3, the V gene TRBV20-1; TRBD2 agrees at 8 bases. The CDR3 runs to 12 residues. V was pared by 5 bases and J by 5 bases, with 3 bases of the junction left unmatched. CDR1 and CDR2 (germline): DFQATT, SNEGSKA (reference sequence). The CDR3 DNA is TGCAGTGCTCAACGGGGGGGAGATACGCAGTATTTT. As protein: CSAQRGGDTQYF.

There are many counts of this clonotype. The chain joins TRBV20-1 to TRBJ2-1; 9 bases agree with TRBD2. Germline V gene sequence: CDR1 DFQATT, CDR2 SNEGSKA (reference sequence). V dropped 4 bases and J dropped 7; count of bases not matched to a gene: 20. CDR3 length: 18 amino acids. The CDR3 region is CSATYMGRGGRRENEQFF. CDR3 DNA: TGCAGTGCTACCTATATGGGGCGGGGGGGCCGAAGAGAGAATGAGCAGTTCTTC.

This clonotype was picked up many times. J is TRBJ2-2 and V is TRBV3-1; D possibly corresponds to TRBD1 (5 bases). Germline values: CDR1 LGHDT, CDR2 YNNKEL (reference sequence). With 8 bases removed from V and 3 bases from J, the gap between germline ends came to 19 bases. The CDR3 has 16 amino acids. Written as DNA, the CDR3 is TGTGCCAGCTCTAACCGAGCAGGACATTACACCGGGGAGCTGTTTTTT. As protein: CASSNRAGHYTGELFF. The complete variable domain, with remaining parts taken from reference TRBV3-1 and TRBJ2-2, reads DTAVSQTPKYLVTQMGNDKSIKCEQNLGHDTMYWYKQDSKKFLKIMFSYNNKELIINETVPNRFSPKSPDKAHLNLHINSLELGDSAVYFCASSNRAGHYTGELFFGEGSRLTVL.

This clonotype has a count of ten or more. The V call is TRBV24-1, the J call TRBJ2-6; a weak D match, TRBD2 (6 bases). The CDR3 loop spans 16 amino acids. V lost 6 bases to trimming and J lost 4 bases, with 15 bases between them. Germline values: CDR1 KGHDR, CDR2 SFDVKD. CDR3 in amino acids: CATSSDYSGGANVLTF. The CDR3, as DNA: TGTGCCACCAGTTCGGACTACTCGGGCGGGGCCAACGTCCTGACTTTC.

CDR3 residues: CASSRTSGPSSGAETQYF. The CDR3 DNA sequence: TGCGCCAGCAGCCGGACTAGCGGGCCGAGCTCGGGGGCAGAGACCCAGTACTTC. The chain carries TRBV5-1 and TRBJ2-5; TRBD2 matches at 11 bases. Germline-derived CDR1 and CDR2 are SGHRS and YFSETQ. Unmatched junction bases numbered 15, after V lost 4 bases and J lost 4 bases. This CDR3 region has 18 residues.

The CDR3 loop is CASSVPRGAPQETQYF. The CDR3 nucleotides are TGCGCCAGCAGCGTGCCCCGGGGGGCTCCTCAAGAGACCCAGTACTTC. The chain joins TRBV5-1 to TRBJ2-5; perhaps TRBD2 as D (7 bases). CDR1 is SGHRS, CDR2 YFSETQ, per germline. This CDR3 comprises 16 residues. The V end was cut by 4 bases, the J end by 2 bases, with 18 bases between.

This clonotype was found many times. This chain joins TRBV20-1 and TRBJ2-1; 15 bases match TRBD2. This CDR3 comprises 17 residues. The germline CDR1 and CDR2 sequences are DFQATT and SNEGSKA (reference sequence). J gave up 1 base and V 7 bases, and 8 bases lay outside the gene matches. The CDR3 DNA follows: TGCAGTGGGGCAGGGACTAGCGGGGGGAGGTCCTACAATGAGCAGTTCTTC. This codes for CSGAGTSGGRSYNEQFF.

This clonotype was seen at least ten times. The J gene is TRBJ2-2, the V gene TRBV15; D remains unclear. Trimming shortened V by 0 bases and J by 0 bases, and 14 bases separated the two germline ends. There are 18 residues in the CDR3. Germline values: CDR1 LNHNV, CDR2 YYDKDF (reference sequence). This CDR3 is CATSREKGATPNTGELFF. In DNA form, the CDR3 reads TGTGCCACCAGCAGAGAGAAAGGAGCGACACCGAACACCGGGGAGCTGTTTTTT.

This clonotype was detected ten times or more. The chain is built from TRBV7-8 and TRBJ2-1; 13 positions agree with TRBD2. CDR1 SGHVS and CDR2 FQNEAQ come from the germline V gene. V trimming: 4 bases; J trimming: 5 bases; junction bases outside the gene matches: 8. This CDR3 has 17 amino acids. The CDR3 loop reads CASSSPGLAGRHNEQFF. The CDR3 DNA sequence: TGTGCCAGCAGCTCGCCGGGACTAGCGGGGCGGCACAATGAGCAGTTCTTC. Drawing the rest from reference TRBV7-8 and TRBJ2-1, the complete variable domain is GAGVSQSPRYKVAKRGQDVALRCDPISGHVSLFWYQQALGQGPEFLTYFQNEAQLDKSGLPSDRFFAERPEGSVSTLKIQRTQQEDSAVYLCASSSPGLAGRHNEQFFGPGTRLTVL.

V and J are TRBV19 and TRBJ2-5; D is ambiguous. Germline V gives CDR1 LNHDA, CDR2 SQIVND (reference sequence). The V and J ends lost 7 bases and 4 bases respectively, with 13 bases between them. The CDR3 spans 13 residues. CDR3 protein: CASTPDPGETQYF. The CDR3, as DNA: TGTGCCAGTACCCCCGACCCCGGAGAGACCCAGTACTTC.

This clonotype showed up many times. The chain is built from TRBV7-2 and TRBJ2-3, with 13 bases matching TRBD2. The CDR3 spans 16 residues. Germline loops: CDR1 SGHTA, CDR2 FQGNSA. V was pared by 1 base and J by 8 bases, with 6 bases of the junction left unmatched. DNA for the CDR3: TGTGCCAGCAGCTTAGAGGGGACTAGCGGGAAACGTACGCAGTATTTT. As protein: CASSLEGTSGKRTQYF.

This clonotype was counted at least ten times. This chain connects TRBV12-3 or TRBV12-4 to TRBJ1-6; D is perhaps TRBD1 (5 bases). The CDR3 totals 14 residues. V dropped 3 bases and J dropped 7 bases, with 10 bases sitting between them. DNA of the CDR3: TGTGCCAGCAGTTTGGGCTCAGGGAATTCACCCCTCCACTTT. Encoded protein: CASSLGSGNSPLHF.